Below, 15 T cell receptor beta chains from the same sample are listed, as sequenced in a study of CD8+CD57+ T cells in acquired aplastic anemia. It was genomic DNA that served as the template for profiling TCR beta VDJ and CDR3. TCRdb reanalysed the reads using MiXCR and keeps one entry per CDR3 protein. The sample records some 120,000 distinct CDR3 sequences, 48% being singletons. What was sequenced was sorted CD4+, CD8+, or CD8+CD57+ T cells (not recorded which) from PBMCs. The receptors here all came from a human donor in good health, serving as a control.

Ten or more counts support this clonotype. This sequence joins TRBV6-5 and TRBJ2-1; 7 nucleotides agree with TRBD1. Germline CDR1 is MNHEY and CDR2 is SVGAGI. V shed 6 bases and J 7 bases; nucleotides not matched to a gene: 6. The length of the CDR3 is 13 residues. The CDR3 coding sequence is TGTGCCAGCAGATACGACAGGGTTAATGAGCAGTTCTTC. It translates to CASRYDRVNEQFF.

The chain joins TRBV10-1 to TRBJ2-3; 7 bases align to TRBD1. The V gene end was trimmed by 6 bases and the J gene end by 4 bases; junction bases not matched to a gene: 7. Germline V CDR1 and CDR2: WNHNN, SYGVQD (reference sequence). This CDR3 is 14 amino acids long. Here the CDR3 DNA reads TGCGCCAGCAGCCGGGACAGCGGAGCAGATACGCAGTATTTT. Translated: CASSRDSGADTQYF.

This clonotype occurred a few times. This may be a read error: a much more frequent sequence differs by one nucleotide. The chain uses TRBV5-1 and TRBJ2-5; 9 positions match TRBD1. This CDR3 has 17 amino acids. Germline lookup yields CDR1 SGHRS and CDR2 YFSETQ. CDR3 protein: CAGSSDHTGGAKETQYF. The CDR3 DNA reads as TGCGCCGGCAGCTCGGATCACACAGGGGGCGCGAAAGAGACCCAGTACTTC. The whole variable domain, remainder taken from reference TRBV5-1 and TRBJ2-5, is KAGVTQTPRYLIKTRGQQVTLSCSPISGHRSVSWYQQTPGQGLQFLFEYFSETQRNKGNFPGRFSGRQFSNSRSEMNVSTLELGDSALYLCAGSSDHTGGAKETQYFGPGTRLLVL.

Ten or more counts support this clonotype. This chain uses TRBV4-2 with TRBJ2-2, with D unresolved. The germline gives CDR1 LGHNA, CDR2 YNFKEQ. There are 13 residues in the CDR3. The V and J ends lost 0 bases and 4 bases respectively, with 3 bases between them. The CDR3 sequence is CASSQDFTGELFF. The CDR3 DNA reads as TGTGCCAGCAGCCAAGATTTCACCGGGGAGCTGTTTTTT.

The chain is built from TRBV11-1 and TRBJ2-5; 15 bases align to TRBD2. This CDR3 contains 19 residues. The germline V gene encodes CDR1 SGHAT and CDR2 FQDESV (reference sequence). J gave up 0 bases and V 6 bases, and 11 bases lay outside the gene matches. CDR3 protein: CASSWTSGGAAEYQETQYF. CDR3 coding DNA: TGTGCCAGCAGTTGGACTAGCGGGGGGGCAGCTGAGTACCAAGAGACCCAGTACTTC.

The CDR3 spells CSVRQGGGDTQYF. For the CDR3, the DNA is TGCAGCGTTAGACAGGGGGGGGGAGATACGCAGTATTTT. The rearrangement joins TRBV29-1 to TRBJ2-3; 9 bases fit TRBD1. Germline V gives CDR1 SQVTM, CDR2 ANQGSEA. The CDR3 length is 13 residues. V trimming: 5 bases; J trimming: 5 bases; junction bases outside the gene matches: 5.

This chain joins TRBV3-1 and TRBJ1-2; 8 bases agree with TRBD1. V was clipped by 0 bases and J by 4 bases; unmatched bases: 13. The CDR3 extends over 18 amino acids. Germline loops: CDR1 LGHDT, CDR2 YNNKEL (reference sequence). DNA of the CDR3: TGTGCCAGCAGCCAAGAGGTCGGGTCGTCAGGGGGCGGCTATGGCTACACCTTC. Translating it yields CASSQEVGSSGGGYGYTF.

This clonotype was counted ten times or more. The chain joins TRBV11-2 to TRBJ1-2; D not resolved. The CDR3 length is 15 residues. Germline CDR1 is SGHAT and CDR2 is FQNNGV. Trimming took off 5 bases at V and 3 bases at J, with 16 bases between the two ends. DNA of the CDR3: TGTGCCAGCAGCCACAACGAAGCAGATGACTATGGCTACACCTTC. This translates into CASSHNEADDYGYTF.

This clonotype was seen just once. J is TRBJ2-2 and V is TRBV7-6; 7 bases agree with TRBD2. The V gene end was trimmed by 3 bases and the J gene end by 6 bases; junction bases not matched to a gene: 4. This CDR3 has 14 residues. Germline CDR1 reads SGHVS; CDR2 reads FNYEAQ. DNA of the CDR3: TGTGCCAGCAGCTTCATGGGAGGGTCCGGGGAGCTGTTTTTT. This translates into CASSFMGGSGELFF.

The chain is built from TRBV19 and TRBJ1-5; TRBD1 is a possible D gene (5 bases). The CDR3 sequence is 14 residues long. The V end lost 3 bases, the J end lost 3 bases, and 9 bases lay between the germline ends. Germline lookup yields CDR1 LNHDA and CDR2 SQIVND (reference sequence). The CDR3 bases are TGTGCCAGTAGTATGGAGGGGCTCAATCAGCCCCAGCATTTT. Translating gives CASSMEGLNQPQHF.

This clonotype was recorded many times. The V and J genes are TRBV7-2 and TRBJ2-7, with 10 nucleotides matching TRBD2. Germline CDR1 SGHTA, CDR2 FQGNSA. The CDR3 has 15 amino acids. Unmatched junction bases numbered 7, after V lost 2 bases and J lost 6 bases. CDR3 coding DNA: TGTGCCAGCAGCTTACAAGCGGGGGGGCGCGCCGAGCAGTACTTC. Amino acid sequence: CASSLQAGGRAEQYF.

Of note for this clonotype: It may be a read error: a sequence one base away is much more abundant. The rearrangement joins TRBV9 to TRBJ2-1, with D maybe TRBD2 (7 bases). The CDR3 spans 18 residues. Germline CDR1 reads SGDLS; CDR2 reads YYNGEE. DNA for the CDR3: TGTGCCGGCAGCGTAATATGGTATGGGGGGGGCCCGAACAATGAGCAGTTCTTC. Protein product: CAGSVIWYGGGPNNEQFF.

The J gene is TRBJ1-1, the V gene TRBV15; D is possibly TRBD1 (5 bases). Trimming cost V 3 bases and J 4 bases, with 9 bases left between them. The CDR3 extends over 13 amino acids. Germline lookup yields CDR1 LNHNV and CDR2 YYDKDF (reference sequence). The DNA of the CDR3 is TGTGCCACCAGCAGTCGGGGCGGCACTGAAGCTTTCTTT. This codes for CATSSRGGTEAFF. The complete variable domain, with remaining parts taken from reference TRBV15 and TRBJ1-1, reads DAMVIQNPRYQVTQFGKPVTLSCSQTLNHNVMYWYQQKSSQAPKLLFHYYDKDFNNEADTPDNFQSRRPNTSFCFLDIRSPGLGDTAMYLCATSSRGGTEAFFGQGTRLTVV.

V is TRBV20-1 and J is TRBJ2-5; 9 bases agree with TRBD2. The CDR3 is 14 residues long. CDR1 DFQATT and CDR2 SNEGSKA come from the germline V gene (reference sequence). V lost 3 bases to trimming and J lost 1 base; unmatched junction nucleotides: 3. The CDR3 loop reads CSASWRGGQETQYF. DNA for the CDR3: TGCAGTGCTAGTTGGCGGGGGGGCCAAGAGACCCAGTACTTC.

The chain uses TRBV6-1 and TRBJ2-3; 7 bases agree with TRBD1. This CDR3 has 15 amino acids. Germline trimming cut 3 bases from V and 3 bases from J; bases unmatched to any gene: 6. The V gene's germline CDR1 is MNHNS and CDR2 SASEGT. CDR3: CASSEPGGLTDTQYF. The CDR3 region has the DNA TGTGCCAGCAGTGAGCCAGGGGGTCTAACAGATACGCAGTATTTT.